This T cell receptor (beta chain) came from a study of CD8+CD57+ T cells in acquired aplastic anemia. On the study more broadly: Sorted CD4+ and CD8+ cells yielded 3.2 ug of DNA on average.

Germline loops: CDR1 SEHNR, CDR2 FQNEAQ (reference sequence). This CDR3 is 13 amino acids long. Trimming removed 5 bases at V and 6 bases at J, with 13 bases between. The table lists this clonotype with many counts. CDR3 and TCR beta VDJ profiling relied on genomic DNA as the template. TCRdb reprocessed the reads via MiXCR and lists one record per CDR3 protein. The data hold more than 250,000 distinct CDR3 sequences, with about 56% observed a single time. The sequenced material came from sorted CD4+, CD8+, or CD8+CD57+ T cells (not recorded which) from PBMCs. The sequence derives from a human donor with severe aplastic anemia or a healthy control (not recorded which). This sequence joins TRBV7-9 and TRBJ1-2; a possible D gene is TRBD1 (6 bases). CDR3 residues: CASSPRAGDGYTF. CDR3 nucleotides: TGTGCCAGCAGCCCCCGGGCAGGGGATGGCTACACCTTC. Looking up the rest from reference TRBV7-9 and TRBJ1-2 gives the full variable domain: DTGVSQNPRHKITKRGQNVTFRCDPISEHNRLYWYRQTLGQGPEFLTYFQNEAQLEKSRLLSDRFSAERPKGSFSTLEIQRTEQGDSAMYLCASSPRAGDGYTFGSGTRLTVV.